This T cell receptor beta chain comes out of a study of cytomegalovirus exposure and HLA in healthy donors. In the case of this clone: Antigen specificity is unknown.

Trimming stripped 1 base from V and 5 bases from J, with 8 bases between. Germline loops: CDR1 SEHNR, CDR2 FQNEAQ (reference sequence). The CDR3 sequence is 14 residues long. Study-wide results and caveats: Previously analyzed data showed that most TCR beta V segments were productive at a frequency of about 90% or about 30%.

It was with 60 Vbeta and 13 Jbeta primers that the PCR ran. Only in-frame clones appear in the TCRdb table, and some are missing; sequencing was by immunoSEQ multiplex PCR. The sample has 99,000 or so clones, roughly four fifths seen once. The specimen was PBMCs. The receptor's source is a man aged 40-55 years in good health and CMV-seronegative. The V call is TRBV7-9, the J call TRBJ1-4, with a tentative D call TRBD1 (5 bases). CDR3 nucleotide sequence: TGTGCCAGCAGCTTAGACCGACAGAATGAAAAACTGTTTTTT. Its translation is CASSLDRQNEKLFF.